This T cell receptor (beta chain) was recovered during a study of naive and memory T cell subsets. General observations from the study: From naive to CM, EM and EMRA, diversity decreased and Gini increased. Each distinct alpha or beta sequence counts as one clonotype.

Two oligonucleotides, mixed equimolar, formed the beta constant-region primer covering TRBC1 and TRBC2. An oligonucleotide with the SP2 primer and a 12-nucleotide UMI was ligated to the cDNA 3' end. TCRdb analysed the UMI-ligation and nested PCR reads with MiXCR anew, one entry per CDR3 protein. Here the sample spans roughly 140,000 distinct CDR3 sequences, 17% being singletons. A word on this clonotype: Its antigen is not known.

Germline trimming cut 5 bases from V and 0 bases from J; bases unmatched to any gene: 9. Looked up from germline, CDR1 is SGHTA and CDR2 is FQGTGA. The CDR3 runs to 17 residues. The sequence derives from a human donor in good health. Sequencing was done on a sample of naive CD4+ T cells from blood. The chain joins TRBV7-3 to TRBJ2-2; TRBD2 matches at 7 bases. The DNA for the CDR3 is TGTGCCAGCAGCCCAAGTAGCGGGCCTTCGAACACCGGGGAGCTGTTTTTT. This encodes CASSPSSGPSNTGELFF.